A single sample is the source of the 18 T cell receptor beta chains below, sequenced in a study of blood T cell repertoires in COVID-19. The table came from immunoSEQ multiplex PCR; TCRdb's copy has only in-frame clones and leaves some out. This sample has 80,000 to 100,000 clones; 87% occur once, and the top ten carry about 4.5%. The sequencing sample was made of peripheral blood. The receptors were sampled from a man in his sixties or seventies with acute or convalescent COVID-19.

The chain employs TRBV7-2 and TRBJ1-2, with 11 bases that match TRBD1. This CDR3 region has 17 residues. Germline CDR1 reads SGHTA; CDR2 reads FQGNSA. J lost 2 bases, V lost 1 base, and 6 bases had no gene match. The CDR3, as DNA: TGTGCCAGCAGCTTAGGTGGACAGGGGGCGCTGAACTATGGCTACACCTTC. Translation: CASSLGGQGALNYGYTF.

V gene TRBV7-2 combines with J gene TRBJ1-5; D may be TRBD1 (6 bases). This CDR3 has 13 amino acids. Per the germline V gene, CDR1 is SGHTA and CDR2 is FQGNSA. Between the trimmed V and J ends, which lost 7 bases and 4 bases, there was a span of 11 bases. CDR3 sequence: CASTRTVNQPQHF. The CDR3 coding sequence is TGTGCCAGCACCCGGACAGTAAATCAGCCCCAGCATTTT.

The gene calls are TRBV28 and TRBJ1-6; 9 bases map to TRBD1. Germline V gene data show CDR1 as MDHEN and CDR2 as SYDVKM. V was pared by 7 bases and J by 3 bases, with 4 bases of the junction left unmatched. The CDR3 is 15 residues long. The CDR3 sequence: CASNQDRGYNSPLHF. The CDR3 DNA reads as TGTGCCAGCAATCAGGACAGGGGCTATAATTCACCCCTCCACTTT.

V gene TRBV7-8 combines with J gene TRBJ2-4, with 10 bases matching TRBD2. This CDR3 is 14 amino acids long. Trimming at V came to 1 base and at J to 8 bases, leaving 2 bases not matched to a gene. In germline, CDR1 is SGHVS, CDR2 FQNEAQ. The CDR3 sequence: CASSLGSGGDIQYF. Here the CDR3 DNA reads TGTGCCAGCAGCTTAGGAAGCGGGGGGGACATTCAGTACTTC.

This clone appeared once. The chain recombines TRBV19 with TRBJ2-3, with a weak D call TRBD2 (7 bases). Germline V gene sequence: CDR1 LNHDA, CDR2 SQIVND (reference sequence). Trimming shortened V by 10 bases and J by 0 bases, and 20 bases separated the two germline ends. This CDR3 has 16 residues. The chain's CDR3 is CATTTEGGRSTDTQYF. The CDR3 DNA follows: TGTGCCACTACAACCGAGGGGGGGCGAAGCACAGATACGCAGTATTTT. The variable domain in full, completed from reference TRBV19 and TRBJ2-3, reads DGGITQSPKYLFRKEGQNVTLSCEQNLNHDAMYWYRQDPGQGLRLIYYSQIVNDFQKGDIAEGYSVSREKKESFPLTVTSAQKNPTAFYLCATTTEGGRSTDTQYFGPGTRLTVL.

CDR3 loop: CASSLTGYEQYF. CDR3 nucleotide sequence: TGTGCCAGCAGTCTTACAGGGTACGAGCAGTACTTC. The chain couples TRBV7-2 to TRBJ2-7; D may be TRBD1 (6 bases). Germline V CDR1 and CDR2: SGHTA, FQGNSA. The CDR3 has 12 residues. Trimming left V 6 bases short and J 4 bases short, with 10 bases between.

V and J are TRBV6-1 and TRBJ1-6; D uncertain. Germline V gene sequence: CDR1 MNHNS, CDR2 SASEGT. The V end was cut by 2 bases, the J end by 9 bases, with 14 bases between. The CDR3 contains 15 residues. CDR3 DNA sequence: TGTGCCAGCAGTGAACGGAGGAGTGGAGGTTCACCCCTCCACTTT. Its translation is CASSERRSGGSPLHF.

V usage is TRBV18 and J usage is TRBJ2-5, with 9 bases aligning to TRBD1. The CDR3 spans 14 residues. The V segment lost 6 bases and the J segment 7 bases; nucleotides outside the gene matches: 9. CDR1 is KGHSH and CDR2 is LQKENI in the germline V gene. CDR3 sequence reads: CASSLGQGPGTQYF. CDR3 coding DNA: TGTGCCAGCTCCCTTGGACAGGGGCCAGGGACCCAGTACTTC.

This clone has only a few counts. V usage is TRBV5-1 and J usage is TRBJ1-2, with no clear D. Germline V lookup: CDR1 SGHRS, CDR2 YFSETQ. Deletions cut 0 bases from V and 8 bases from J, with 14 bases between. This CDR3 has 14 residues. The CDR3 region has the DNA TGCGCCAGCAGCTTGGAATCGTGGGAGAGAGGCTACACCTTC. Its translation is CASSLESWERGYTF. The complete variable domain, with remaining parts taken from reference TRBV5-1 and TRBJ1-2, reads KAGVTQTPRYLIKTRGQQVTLSCSPISGHRSVSWYQQTPGQGLQFLFEYFSETQRNKGNFPGRFSGRQFSNSRSEMNVSTLELGDSALYLCASSLESWERGYTFGSGTRLTVV.

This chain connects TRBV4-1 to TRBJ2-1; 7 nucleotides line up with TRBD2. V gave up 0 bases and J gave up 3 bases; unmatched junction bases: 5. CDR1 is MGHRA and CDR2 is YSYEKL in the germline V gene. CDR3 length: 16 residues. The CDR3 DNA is TGCGCCAGCAGCCAAGATCGCCTAGCGGTCTACAATGAGCAGTTCTTC. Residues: CASSQDRLAVYNEQFF.

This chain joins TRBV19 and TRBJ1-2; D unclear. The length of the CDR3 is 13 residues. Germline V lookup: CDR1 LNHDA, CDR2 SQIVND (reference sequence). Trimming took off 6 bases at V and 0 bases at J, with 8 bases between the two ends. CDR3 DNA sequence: TGTGCCAGTAGCCTGATAGCTAACTATGGCTACACCTTC. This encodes CASSLIANYGYTF.

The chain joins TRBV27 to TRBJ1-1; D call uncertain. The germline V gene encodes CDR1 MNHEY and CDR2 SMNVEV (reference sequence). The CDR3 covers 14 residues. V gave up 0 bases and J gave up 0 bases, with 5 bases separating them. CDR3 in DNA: TGTGCCAGCAGTTTATCACCGGTGAACACTGAAGCTTTCTTT. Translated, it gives CASSLSPVNTEAFF.

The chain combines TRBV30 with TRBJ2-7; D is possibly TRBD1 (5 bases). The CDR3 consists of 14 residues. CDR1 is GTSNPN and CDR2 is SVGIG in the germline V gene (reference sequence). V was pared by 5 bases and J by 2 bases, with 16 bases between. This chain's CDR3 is CAWSEVAGPYEQYV. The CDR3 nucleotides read TGTGCCTGGTCAGAGGTGGCAGGGCCCTACGAGCAGTACGTC.

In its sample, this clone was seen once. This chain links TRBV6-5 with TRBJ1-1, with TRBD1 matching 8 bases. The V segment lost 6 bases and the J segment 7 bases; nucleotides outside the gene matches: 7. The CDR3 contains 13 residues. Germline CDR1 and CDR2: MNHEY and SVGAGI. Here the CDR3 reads CASSHGQGLEAFF. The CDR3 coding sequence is TGTGCCAGCAGCCACGGACAGGGTCTTGAAGCTTTCTTT.

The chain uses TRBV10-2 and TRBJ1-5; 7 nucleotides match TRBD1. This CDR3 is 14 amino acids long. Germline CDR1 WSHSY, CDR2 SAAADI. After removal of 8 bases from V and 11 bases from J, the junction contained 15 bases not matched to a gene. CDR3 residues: CASSGTDLFRTQHF. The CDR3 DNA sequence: TGCGCCAGCTCCGGGACAGACCTTTTTAGGACCCAGCATTTT.

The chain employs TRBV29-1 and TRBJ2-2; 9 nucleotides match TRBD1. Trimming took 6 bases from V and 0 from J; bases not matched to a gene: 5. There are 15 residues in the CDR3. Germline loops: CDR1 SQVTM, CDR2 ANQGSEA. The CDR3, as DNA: TGCAGCGTGGGACAGGGCTTCGCGAACACCGGGGAGCTGTTTTTT. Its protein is CSVGQGFANTGELFF.

The CDR3 coding sequence is TGCAGCGTTGTGGGGGCGAACTACGAGCAGTACTTC. Its translation: CSVVGANYEQYF. The rearrangement joins TRBV29-1 to TRBJ2-7; TRBD1 might be the D (6 bases). This CDR3 is built from 12 residues. V was clipped by 4 bases and J by 3 bases, with 10 bases between them. CDR1 and CDR2 from the germline V gene are SQVTM and ANQGSEA.

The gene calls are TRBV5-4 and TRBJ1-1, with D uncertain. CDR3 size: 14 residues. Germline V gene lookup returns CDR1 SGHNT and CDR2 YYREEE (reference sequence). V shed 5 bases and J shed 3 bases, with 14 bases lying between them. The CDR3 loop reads CASRPGGMDTEAFF. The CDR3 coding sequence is TGTGCCAGCAGACCCGGAGGGATGGACACTGAAGCTTTCTTT.